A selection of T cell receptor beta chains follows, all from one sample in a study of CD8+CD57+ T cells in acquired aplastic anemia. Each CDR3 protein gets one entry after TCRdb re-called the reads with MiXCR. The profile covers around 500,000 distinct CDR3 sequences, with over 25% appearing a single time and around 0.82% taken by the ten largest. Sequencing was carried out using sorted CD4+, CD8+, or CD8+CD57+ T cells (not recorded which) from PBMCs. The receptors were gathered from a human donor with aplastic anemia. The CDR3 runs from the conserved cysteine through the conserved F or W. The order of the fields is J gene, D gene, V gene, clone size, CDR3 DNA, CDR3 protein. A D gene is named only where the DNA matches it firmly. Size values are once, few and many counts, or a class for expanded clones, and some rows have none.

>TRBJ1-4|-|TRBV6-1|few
TGTGCCAGCAGTGGGCGCAGACTGTTTTTT
CASSGRRLFF
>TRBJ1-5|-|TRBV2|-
TGTGCCAGCAGTCCCCTGGAGGGGCAGGAGCCCCTGCATTTT
CASSPLEGQEPLHF
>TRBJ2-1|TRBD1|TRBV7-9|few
TGTGCCAGCAGCTCCAGGGGACAGTACAATGAGCAGTTCTTC
CASSSRGQYNEQFF
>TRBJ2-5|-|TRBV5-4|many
TGTGCCAGCAGCCGTGACACGGGGAGAGAGACCCAGTACTTC
CASSRDTGRETQYF
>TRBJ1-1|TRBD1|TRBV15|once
TGTGCCACCAGCAGTAGGGACAGGGAGGGGGCTTTCTTT
CATSSRDREGAFF
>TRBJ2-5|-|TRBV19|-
TGTGCCAGCAGTTTCAGGGGATCTAGTATCCAAGAGACCCAGTACTTC
CASSFRGSSIQETQYF
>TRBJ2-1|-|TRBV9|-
TGTGCCAGCAGCCCATCTCCTGGGACCAGAAACAATGAGCAGTTCTTC
CASSPSPGTRNNEQFF
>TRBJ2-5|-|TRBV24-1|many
TGTGCCACCAGTGACCTGGGGGGAGAGACCCAGTACTTC
CATSDLGGETQYF
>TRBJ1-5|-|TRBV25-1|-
TGTGCCAGCAGTTTTCCCGAGGGAGGGAATCAGCCCCAGCATTTT
CASSFPEGGNQPQHF
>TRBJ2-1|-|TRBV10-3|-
TGTGCCATCAGTTCCGGGACGGACCCAAGTGAGCAGTTCTTC
CAISSGTDPSEQFF
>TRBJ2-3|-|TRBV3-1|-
TGTGCCAGCAGCCACTTAGGGCCTGCCACAGATACGCAGTATTTT
CASSHLGPATDTQYF
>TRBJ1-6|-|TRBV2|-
TGTGCCAGCAGGGACAGAAACTATAATTCACCCCTCCACTTT
CASRDRNYNSPLHF
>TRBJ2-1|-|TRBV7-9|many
TGTGCCACCGATGATGGTGAGCAGTTCTTC
CATDDGEQFF
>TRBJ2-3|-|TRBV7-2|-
TGTGCCAGCAGCTTAACCGTTCGTAATACGCAGTATTTT
CASSLTVRNTQYF
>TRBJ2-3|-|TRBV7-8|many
TGTGCCAGCAGCGCCCCAAGGGCAGATACGCAGTATTTT
CASSAPRADTQYF
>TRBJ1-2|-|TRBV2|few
TGTGCCAGCAGCTCAGGGGCGTTGGGATACACCTTC
CASSSGALGYTF
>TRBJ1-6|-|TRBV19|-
TGTGCCAGTAGTACCGCCGACTCACCCCTCCACTTT
CASSTADSPLHF
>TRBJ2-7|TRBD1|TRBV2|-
TGTGCCAGCAGGGGGACAGGGGGCAAGTACTTC
CASRGTGGKYF
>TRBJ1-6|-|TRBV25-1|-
TGTGCTAGCTCGACTTACAGGGAAGTCTATTCACCCCTCCACTTT
CASSTYREVYSPLHF
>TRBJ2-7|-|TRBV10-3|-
TGTGCCATCAGTGAAGTCGGGGGCGGGAGGTACTTC
CAISEVGGGRYF
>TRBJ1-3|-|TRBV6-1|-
TGTGCCAGCGGAAGATCGACCAGCTCTGGAAACACCATATATTTT
CASGRSTSSGNTIYF
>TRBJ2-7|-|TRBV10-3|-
TGTGCCATCAGTGTAAGGGGAATGGAGGACGAGCAGTACTTC
CAISVRGMEDEQYF
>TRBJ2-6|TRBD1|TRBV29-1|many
TGCAGCGTTGAATCTTTAGGACAGGGTGTATCTGGGGCCAACGTCCTGACTTTC
CSVESLGQGVSGANVLTF
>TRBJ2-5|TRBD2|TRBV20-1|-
TGCAGTCCGGAAAGCGGGGGCCAAGAGACCCAGTACTTC
CSPESGGQETQYF
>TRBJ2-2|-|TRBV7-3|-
TGTGCCAGCAGCCCGGCTGGCGGTGGGGAGCTGTTTTTT
CASSPAGGGELFF
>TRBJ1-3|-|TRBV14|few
TGTGCCAGCAGCCAAGACTTAATTCAGGGCTCTGGAAACACCATATATTTT
CASSQDLIQGSGNTIYF
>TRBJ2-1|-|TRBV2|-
TGTGCCAGCGCCCAGTTGCGGGCCGCCTACAATGAGCAGTTCTTC
CASAQLRAAYNEQFF
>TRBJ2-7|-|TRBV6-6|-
TGTGCCACCGGGGGCTACGAGCAGTACTTC
CATGGYEQYF
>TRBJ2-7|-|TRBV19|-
TGTGCCAGTAGTGTTAGCGATCCCGAGCAGTACTTC
CASSVSDPEQYF
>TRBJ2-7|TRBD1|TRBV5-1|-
TGCGCCAGCAGTAACAGGGGGTACAACGAGCAGTACTTC
CASSNRGYNEQYF
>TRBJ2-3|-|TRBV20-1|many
TGCAGTGCTGGAGGAGAAGATACGCAGTATTTT
CSAGGEDTQYF
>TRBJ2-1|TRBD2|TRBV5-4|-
TGTGCCAGCAGCTCGACTAGCAGATATACAACTGAGCAGTTCTTC
CASSSTSRYTTEQFF
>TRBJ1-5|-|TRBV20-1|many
TGCAGTGCTAGGAAAGGGACCATGAATCAGCCCCAGCATTTT
CSARKGTMNQPQHF
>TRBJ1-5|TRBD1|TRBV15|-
TGTGCCACCAGCAGCACAGGGGGTTATCAGCCCCAGCATTTT
CATSSTGGYQPQHF
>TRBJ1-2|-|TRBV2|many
TGTGCCAGCATTAGAGGATATAACTATGGCTACACCTTC
CASIRGYNYGYTF
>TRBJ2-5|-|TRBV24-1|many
TGTGCCACCAGTGCCGTCAGTACTCCGGGACTGGTAAGGGAAGAGACCCAGTACTTC
CATSAVSTPGLVREETQYF
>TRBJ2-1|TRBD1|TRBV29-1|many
TGCAGCGTGGTGCCGGGACAGAGCTACAATGAGCAGTTCTTC
CSVVPGQSYNEQFF
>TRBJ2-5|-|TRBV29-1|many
TGCAGCGTTGAAACGGGGACAAGACAGTACTTC
CSVETGTRQYF
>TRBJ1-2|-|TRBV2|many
TGTGCCAGGGACTCCGGGGCCATCTATGGCTACACCTTC
CARDSGAIYGYTF
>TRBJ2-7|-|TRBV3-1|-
TGTGCCAGCAGCCAAGATCCTGACGAGCAGTACTTC
CASSQDPDEQYF
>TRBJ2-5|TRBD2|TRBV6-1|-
TGTGCCATTGGGGAGGGCAGAGGAGGACAGACCCAGTACTTC
CAIGEGRGGQTQYF
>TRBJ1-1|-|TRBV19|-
TGTGCCTGGAGTGTACTTACTGAAGCTTTCTTT
CAWSVLTEAFF
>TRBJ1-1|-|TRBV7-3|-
TGTGCCAGCAGCTTAACCGGCGGATGGGGCACTGAAGCTTTCTTT
CASSLTGGWGTEAFF
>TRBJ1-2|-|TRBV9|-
TGTGCCAGCAGCGGAGATCCAGCTGGCTACACCTTC
CASSGDPAGYTF
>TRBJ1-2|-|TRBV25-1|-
TGTGCCAGCAGGGACACAGGGTCCGGCTACACCTTC
CASRDTGSGYTF
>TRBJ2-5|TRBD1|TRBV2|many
TGTGCCAGCACTAGGGACAGTGGATACCAAGAGACCCAGTACTTC
CASTRDSGYQETQYF
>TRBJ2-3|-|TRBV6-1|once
TGTGCCAGCAGTGTACAGGGCCACGGGAGCACAGATACGCAGTATTTT
CASSVQGHGSTDTQYF
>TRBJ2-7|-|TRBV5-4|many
TGTGCCAGCAGCGGGGGAGACGAGCAGTACTTC
CASSGGDEQYF
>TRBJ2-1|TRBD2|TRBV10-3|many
TGTGCCATCAGTGACCGACTAGCGGGAGCCAATGAGCAGTTCTTC
CAISDRLAGANEQFF
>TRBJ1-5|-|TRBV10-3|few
TGTGCCAGCAGTGAACGGGGCCCAAATAGCAATCAGCCCCAGCATTTT
CASSERGPNSNQPQHF
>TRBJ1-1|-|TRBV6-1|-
TGTGCCGCCGAGGGGGGCACTGAAGCTTTCTTT
CAAEGGTEAFF